Here is one T cell receptor (beta chain) with its context. The antigen remains undetermined. Together with a sample-barcoded 5' primer, a J-beta primer mix was included in a second PCR lasting about 6 to 12 cycles. One entry per CDR3 protein, called by TCRdb with MiXCR from the 5' RACE reads. The sample records approximately 1.5 million distinct CDR3 sequences, about 32% being singletons. This sample is part of a study of blood T cells in healthy people across ages. General study results and limits: Diversity figures derived from one million T cells were judged to underestimate the true value. The fall in TCR beta diversity per million T cells was roughly linear with age.

Germline V CDR1 and CDR2: SGHDT, YYEEEE. The CDR3 has 15 residues. Trimming stripped 3 bases from V and 3 bases from J, with 16 bases between. Input material: blood. The receptor's source is a woman between 25 and 40 years old in good health. The chain employs TRBV5-6 and TRBJ2-7; possibly TRBD1 for D (5 bases). The CDR3 DNA follows: TGTGCCAGCAGCTACCTGGGGCGCGAGAGCTACGAGCAGTACTTC. This gives the protein CASSYLGRESYEQYF.